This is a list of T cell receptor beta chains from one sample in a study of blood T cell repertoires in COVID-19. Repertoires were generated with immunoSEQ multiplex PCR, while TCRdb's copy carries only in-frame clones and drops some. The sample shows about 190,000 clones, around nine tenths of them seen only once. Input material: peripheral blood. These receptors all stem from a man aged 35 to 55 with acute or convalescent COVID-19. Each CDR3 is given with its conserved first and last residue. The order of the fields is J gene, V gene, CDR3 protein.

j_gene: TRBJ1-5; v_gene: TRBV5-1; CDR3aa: CASSLQGWDNQPQHF
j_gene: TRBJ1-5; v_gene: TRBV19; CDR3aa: CASRQGANGNQPQHF
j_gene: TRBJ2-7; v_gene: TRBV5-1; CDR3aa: CASSLALAGYEQYF
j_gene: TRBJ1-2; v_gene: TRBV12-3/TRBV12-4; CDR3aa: CASSLVPRRGYTF
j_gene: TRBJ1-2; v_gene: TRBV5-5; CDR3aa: CASSSPGQVTYGYTF
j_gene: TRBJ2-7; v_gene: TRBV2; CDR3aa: CASIGGRNYEQYF
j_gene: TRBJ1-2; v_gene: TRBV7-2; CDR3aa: CASSYRDTLTF
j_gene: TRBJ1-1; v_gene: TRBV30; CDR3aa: CAWSVQSNTEAFF
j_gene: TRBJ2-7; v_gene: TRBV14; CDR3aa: CASSQGASGVSYEQYF
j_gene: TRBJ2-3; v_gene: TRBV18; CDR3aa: CASSPLSSADTQYF
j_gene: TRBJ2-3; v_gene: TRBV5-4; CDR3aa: CASSLAMGRVTDTQYF
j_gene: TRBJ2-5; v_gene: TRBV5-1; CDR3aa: CASSFTGFQETQYF
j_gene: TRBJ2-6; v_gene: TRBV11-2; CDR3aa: CASSLALSGFSGANVLTF
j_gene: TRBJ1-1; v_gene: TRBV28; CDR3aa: CASSLYGNTEAFF
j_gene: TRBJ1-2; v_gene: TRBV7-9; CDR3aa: CASSLGQGNGYTF
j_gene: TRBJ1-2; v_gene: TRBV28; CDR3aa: CASSLQQGIGYGYTF
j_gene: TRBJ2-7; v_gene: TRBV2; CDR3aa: CASRLEPGTYEQYF
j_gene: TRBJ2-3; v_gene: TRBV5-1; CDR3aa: CASSLPQGTDTQYF